Listed below are T cell receptor beta chains from one sample, sequenced in a study of beta chain features in type 1 diabetes. Repertoires were generated with immunoSEQ multiplex PCR, while TCRdb's copy carries only in-frame clones and drops some. Of about 340,000 clones listed, roughly 13% are singletons. The sample was naive CD4+ T cells from blood. These TCRs come from a woman under 30 with type 1 diabetes. CDR3s include the opening cysteine and the closing phenylalanine or tryptophan. The D gene is left open where the match is weak.

j_gene	v_gene	d_gene	CDR3aa
TRBJ2-1	TRBV11-2	TRBD2	CASSLSSGSWNEQFF
TRBJ2-1	TRBV29-1	-	CSVWGGGSSYNEQFF
TRBJ2-2	TRBV7-9	-	CASSSPPAGPNTGELFF
TRBJ1-1	TRBV7-9	-	CASSWTATTEAFF
TRBJ2-4	TRBV5-1	-	CASSLVGADIQYF
TRBJ2-1	TRBV5-1	-	CASSLMRGNHNEQFF
TRBJ1-2	TRBV28	TRBD1	CASSLPSPGQGKGYTF
TRBJ1-1	TRBV5-1	TRBD1	CASSLQGNLGEAFF
TRBJ2-3	TRBV27	TRBD1	CASFGQGADTQYF
TRBJ2-1	TRBV30	TRBD2	CAWSVSGRAREQFF